These 15 T cell receptor beta chains share one sample of origin, sequenced in a study of blood T cell repertoires in COVID-19. Assay: immunoSEQ multiplex PCR; the TCRdb copy retains only in-frame clones and omits some. This table holds approximately 390,000 clones, around 87% found once. The specimen sequenced was peripheral blood. The receptors were sampled from a woman aged 55-70 years with COVID-19, enrolled during active disease.

The genes are TRBV28 and TRBJ1-5, with TRBD1 as a possible D gene (6 bases). Trimming stripped 1 base from V and 0 bases from J, with 16 bases between. The germline CDR1 and CDR2 sequences are MDHEN and SYDVKM. This CDR3 is built from 18 residues. The CDR3 DNA sequence: TGTGCCAGCAGTTTATTCCGCAGGGGCGAATCTAGCAATCAGCCCCAGCATTTT. Residues: CASSLFRRGESSNQPQHF.

The V call is TRBV15, the J call TRBJ1-2; D not resolved. The CDR3 sequence is 13 residues long. V dropped 1 base and J dropped 2 bases, with 5 bases sitting between them. In germline, CDR1 is LNHNV, CDR2 YYDKDF (reference sequence). DNA for the CDR3: TGTGCCACCAGCAGAGCACGGAACTATGGCTACACCTTC. Its protein product is CATSRARNYGYTF. Complete variable domain (other parts from reference TRBV15 and TRBJ1-2): DAMVIQNPRYQVTQFGKPVTLSCSQTLNHNVMYWYQQKSSQAPKLLFHYYDKDFNNEADTPDNFQSRRPNTSFCFLDIRSPGLGDTAMYLCATSRARNYGYTFGSGTRLTVV.

The chain recombines TRBV7-9 with TRBJ1-3; D unresolved. Trimming shortened V by 6 bases and J by 0 bases, and 12 bases separated the two germline ends. Germline V gene lookup returns CDR1 SEHNR and CDR2 FQNEAQ (reference sequence). This CDR3 is 15 amino acids long. The CDR3 here is CASRGSYSSGNTIYF. CDR3 sequence (DNA): TGTGCCAGCAGAGGAAGTTACAGCTCTGGAAACACCATATATTTT.

The chain links TRBV2 to TRBJ1-2, with D possibly being TRBD1 (5 bases). V lost 5 bases to trimming and J lost 4 bases, with 11 bases between them. From germline, CDR1 is SNHLY and CDR2 FYNNEI. This CDR3 has 13 amino acids. The CDR3 DNA is TGTGCCAGCAGTTTTGACAGCAGCTATGGCTACACCTTC. Translation: CASSFDSSYGYTF.

The J gene is TRBJ2-7, the V gene TRBV19, with 8 nucleotides matching TRBD1. Per the germline V gene, CDR1 is LNHDA and CDR2 is SQIVND (reference sequence). Trimming took 5 bases from V and 9 from J; bases not matched to a gene: 6. The CDR3 length is 12 residues. CDR3 coding DNA: TGTGCCAGTAGTCCCGGACAGGGCGGGCAGTACTTC. As protein: CASSPGQGGQYF.

In its sample, this clone was seen once. V usage is TRBV7-3 and J usage is TRBJ2-5; 10 bases line up with TRBD2. Per the germline V gene, CDR1 is SGHTA and CDR2 is FQGTGA. The V gene end was trimmed by 2 bases and the J gene end by 8 bases; junction bases not matched to a gene: 17. The CDR3 sequence is 18 residues long. As DNA, the CDR3 is TGTGCCAGCAGCTTACTGGGGCTAGCGGGGGCGCCGGGCGAAACCCAGTACTTC. Protein product: CASSLLGLAGAPGETQYF.

J is TRBJ1-3 and V is TRBV20-1, with D possibly matching TRBD1 (6 bases). The germline V gene has CDR1 DFQATT and CDR2 SNEGSKA (reference sequence). CDR3 size: 14 residues. V was shortened by 3 bases and J by 2 bases, with 11 bases between the two germline ends. The CDR3 spells CSASPPGAGNTIYF. CDR3 sequence (DNA): TGCAGTGCTAGTCCCCCAGGGGCTGGAAACACCATATATTTT.

J is TRBJ2-7 and V is TRBV11-3; possibly TRBD1 for D (6 bases). CDR1 is SGHNT and CDR2 is YENEEA in the germline V gene. This CDR3 spans 15 amino acids. Deletions cut 1 base from V and 2 bases from J, with 12 bases between. In DNA, the CDR3 is TGTGCCAGCAGCTTAGTATACAGGGTCCCCTACGAGCAGTACTTC. Translation: CASSLVYRVPYEQYF.

The table lists this clone with many counts. The rearrangement joins TRBV29-1 to TRBJ2-3, with 12 nucleotides matching TRBD1. V lost 7 bases to trimming and J lost 2 bases; unmatched junction nucleotides: 4. This CDR3 contains 14 residues. Per the germline V gene, CDR1 is SQVTM and CDR2 is ANQGSEA. CDR3 bases: TGCAGCGCCGGGACAGGGGGCCCCACAGATACGCAGTATTTT. It is translated as CSAGTGGPTDTQYF.

V and J are TRBV19 and TRBJ1-1, with a weak D call TRBD1 (6 bases). The CDR3 runs to 15 residues. CDR1 and CDR2 from the germline V gene are LNHDA and SQIVND (reference sequence). Trimming shortened V by 5 bases and J by 1 base, and 14 bases separated the two germline ends. In DNA form, the CDR3 reads TGTGCCAGTAGTCCCTGGGACACCCCGAACACTGAAGCTTTCTTT. Protein sequence: CASSPWDTPNTEAFF.

V gene TRBV5-1 combines with J gene TRBJ2-5; weak D call: TRBD2 (6 bases). Per germline, CDR1 SGHRS and CDR2 YFSETQ. Trimming shortened V by 7 bases and J by 1 base, and 17 bases separated the two germline ends. The CDR3 covers 15 residues. CDR3 bases: TGCGCCAGCTCACTCGGCCGGGGGTCCCAAGAGACCCAGTACTTC. This translates into CASSLGRGSQETQYF.

The chain has TRBV7-3 and TRBJ2-5, with 8 bases lining up with TRBD1. J was trimmed by 5 bases and V by 5 bases; bases with no gene match: 7. CDR1 and CDR2 (germline): SGHTA, FQGTGA. This CDR3 has 14 residues. The CDR3 here is CASSLAGQGETQYF. The CDR3 DNA follows: TGTGCCAGCAGCCTCGCCGGACAGGGCGAGACCCAGTACTTC.

V usage is TRBV12-3 or TRBV12-4 and J usage is TRBJ2-4, with D possibly TRBD2 on 6 matching bases. This CDR3 has 12 residues. The V and J ends lost 5 bases and 16 bases respectively, with 18 bases between them. CDR3 amino acids: CASSPRDSLRYF. The CDR3 nucleotides read TGTGCCAGCAGTCCGCGGGACTCTTTAAGATACTTC.

In its sample, this clone was seen once. V and J are TRBV7-7 and TRBJ2-7; no firm D call. CDR3 size: 14 residues. V was cut by 5 bases and J by 6 bases, with 17 bases left in between. Germline lookup yields CDR1 SSHAT and CDR2 FNYEAQ (reference sequence). In nucleotides, the CDR3 is TGTGCCAGCAGCGCCATAGTGCGAAACTCCGAGCAGTACTTC. It translates to CASSAIVRNSEQYF.

J is TRBJ2-2 and V is TRBV5-1; D call uncertain. This CDR3 spans 14 amino acids. V was trimmed by 0 bases and J by 3 bases, leaving 6 bases between them. Germline CDR1 and CDR2: SGHRS and YFSETQ. The CDR3 protein is CASSLERYTGELFF. The CDR3 DNA is TGCGCCAGCAGCTTGGAACGGTACACCGGGGAGCTGTTTTTT. The variable domain in full, with the rest retrieved from reference TRBV5-1 and TRBJ2-2, is KAGVTQTPRYLIKTRGQQVTLSCSPISGHRSVSWYQQTPGQGLQFLFEYFSETQRNKGNFPGRFSGRQFSNSRSEMNVSTLELGDSALYLCASSLERYTGELFFGEGSRLTVL.